Following are 20 T cell receptor beta chains from one sample sequenced in a study of CD8 T cells in Susac syndrome. Random hexamers were used to reverse transcribe roughly 0.45 to 1 ug of RNA. TCRdb reanalysed the immunoSEQ multiplex PCR reads using MiXCR and keeps one entry per CDR3 protein. The table records about 210,000 distinct CDR3 sequences, around 95% of them present only once. The specimen sequenced was CD4+ T cells from PBMCs. These receptors all stem from a human donor with multiple sclerosis.

This clonotype was recorded once. V and J are TRBV7-2 and TRBJ2-3, with TRBD2 identical over 10 bases. The germline CDR1 and CDR2 sequences are SGHTA and FQGNSA. The CDR3 is 14 amino acids. V lost 8 bases to trimming and J lost 3 bases; unmatched junction nucleotides: 5. DNA of the CDR3: TGTGCCAGCTCGGATAGCGGGAGGACAGATACGCAGTATTTT. This encodes CASSDSGRTDTQYF.

The chain carries TRBV25-1 and TRBJ1-2, with a tentative D call TRBD1 (5 bases). The V gene lost 3 bases and the J gene lost 4 bases, with 21 bases spanning the gap. This CDR3 comprises 17 residues. Germline V CDR1 and CDR2: MGHDK, SYGVNS. CDR3 residues: CASSDRSQGTTLYGYTF. DNA of the CDR3: TGTGCCAGCAGTGACCGATCCCAGGGTACTACGCTCTATGGCTACACCTTC.

The chain recombines TRBV15 with TRBJ2-7; D is undetermined. This CDR3 is built from 13 residues. V was cut by 1 base and J by 4 bases, with 8 bases left in between. Per germline, CDR1 LNHNV and CDR2 YYDKDF (reference sequence). The CDR3 spells CATSRARVYEQYF. The CDR3 region has the DNA TGTGCCACCAGCAGAGCCCGGGTTTACGAGCAGTACTTC. The variable domain in full, with the rest retrieved from reference TRBV15 and TRBJ2-7, is DAMVIQNPRYQVTQFGKPVTLSCSQTLNHNVMYWYQQKSSQAPKLLFHYYDKDFNNEADTPDNFQSRRPNTSFCFLDIRSPGLGDTAMYLCATSRARVYEQYFGPGTRLTVT.

As DNA, the CDR3 is TGTGCCAGCTCCACAGACACGAACACCGGGGAGCTGTTTTTT. This gives the protein CASSTDTNTGELFF. The chain carries TRBV5-6 and TRBJ2-2, with D unresolved. Deletions cut 7 bases from V and 0 bases from J, with 10 bases between. The CDR3 is 14 residues long. Germline CDR1 and CDR2: SGHDT and YYEEEE. The complete variable domain, with remaining parts taken from reference TRBV5-6 and TRBJ2-2, reads DAGVTQSPTHLIKTRGQQVTLRCSPKSGHDTVSWYQQALGQGPQFIFQYYEEEERQRGNFPDRFSGHQFPNYSSELNVNALLLGDSALYLCASSTDTNTGELFFGEGSRLTVL.

CDR3 coding DNA: TGCAGTGCTAGGATAGAAGCTAACTATGGCTACACCTTC. Residues: CSARIEANYGYTF. This chain links TRBV20-1 with TRBJ1-2, with D hard to call. Germline V gene lookup returns CDR1 DFQATT and CDR2 SNEGSKA (reference sequence). The CDR3 is made up of 13 amino acids. Between the trimmed V and J ends, which lost 3 bases and 0 bases, there was a span of 8 bases.

V and J are TRBV19 and TRBJ1-1, with D possibly being TRBD1 (6 bases). The CDR3 length is 14 residues. Trimming removed 6 bases from V and 0 bases from J, with 11 bases in between. Germline V gene data show CDR1 as LNHDA and CDR2 as SQIVND (reference sequence). The CDR3, as DNA: TGTGCCAGTAGGGACGGGACAATGAACACTGAAGCTTTCTTT. Amino acids: CASRDGTMNTEAFF.

This clonotype is a singleton in its sample. The chain joins TRBV7-9 to TRBJ2-7, with D unresolved. Trimming cost V 1 base and J 2 bases, with 15 bases left between them. The CDR3 loop spans 16 amino acids. Per germline, CDR1 SEHNR and CDR2 FQNEAQ (reference sequence). The CDR3 bases are TGTGCCAGCAGCTTAGTCCTTGGCACCTACCCCTACGAGCAGTACTTC. Translated, it gives CASSLVLGTYPYEQYF.

V is TRBV7-9 and J is TRBJ2-6; D is unclear. Trimming removed 5 bases from V and 2 bases from J, with 4 bases in between. Germline-derived CDR1 and CDR2 are SEHNR and FQNEAQ (reference sequence). The CDR3 totals 13 residues. The CDR3 spells CASSHAGANVLTF. The CDR3 DNA sequence: TGTGCCAGCAGCCATGCTGGGGCCAACGTCCTGACTTTC.

The chain couples TRBV29-1 to TRBJ2-2; D gene ambiguous. Trimming cost V 3 bases and J 3 bases, with 5 bases left between them. The germline V gene encodes CDR1 SQVTM and CDR2 ANQGSEA. The CDR3 is made up of 12 amino acids. In nucleotides, the CDR3 is TGCAGCGTTGACGAGGACACCGGGGAGCTGTTTTTT. This encodes CSVDEDTGELFF.

This rearrangement joins TRBV19 to TRBJ2-3; D might be TRBD2 (5 bases). V lost 3 bases and J 3 bases, leaving 16 bases between the germline ends. Germline values: CDR1 LNHDA, CDR2 SQIVND (reference sequence). This CDR3 region has 16 residues. The CDR3 nucleotides read TGTGCCAGTAGTATTGACGAGGGAAGTGGGACAGATACGCAGTATTTT. This codes for CASSIDEGSGTDTQYF.

This chain joins TRBV27 and TRBJ2-3, with no clear D. Trimming left V 6 bases short and J 3 bases short, with 4 bases between. The germline V gene has CDR1 MNHEY and CDR2 SMNVEV (reference sequence). The CDR3 contains 11 residues. The CDR3 region has the DNA TGTGCCAGCAGGAGGACAGATACGCAGTATTTT. It yields the protein CASRRTDTQYF.

The chain carries TRBV5-1 and TRBJ1-5, with 7 nucleotides matching TRBD1. The trim removed 4 bases at V and 3 bases at J, leaving 7 bases unmatched. The V gene's germline CDR1 is SGHRS and CDR2 YFSETQ. The CDR3 runs to 15 residues. The DNA for the CDR3 is TGCGCCAGCAGCCCCGACAGGGCCGACAATCAGCCCCAGCATTTT. Its protein is CASSPDRADNQPQHF.

The chain links TRBV20-1 to TRBJ2-5; TRBD2 matches 12 bases. Germline lookup yields CDR1 DFQATT and CDR2 SNEGSKA (reference sequence). Trimming took 5 bases from V and 2 from J; bases not matched to a gene: 0. This CDR3 is 13 amino acids long. The CDR3 sequence is CSAGLAGQETQYF. In nucleotides, the CDR3 is TGCAGTGCTGGACTAGCGGGGCAAGAGACCCAGTACTTC.

CDR3 amino acids: CSATSGASYNEQFF. The DNA of the CDR3 is TGCAGCGCAACTAGCGGGGCCTCCTACAATGAGCAGTTCTTC. V gene TRBV29-1 combines with J gene TRBJ2-1; 10 bases agree with TRBD2. The CDR3 runs to 14 residues. With 7 bases clipped from V and 0 bases from J, the junction kept 3 bases outside the gene matches. Germline V lookup: CDR1 SQVTM, CDR2 ANQGSEA.

The V gene is TRBV24-1, the J gene TRBJ1-2, with 10 bases aligning to TRBD1. V was pared by 4 bases and J by 8 bases, with 12 bases of the junction left unmatched. This CDR3 is 16 amino acids long. The V gene's germline CDR1 is KGHDR and CDR2 SFDVKD. The CDR3 DNA reads TGTGCCACCAGTGACCGAGCCTGGGGACAGGGGAGCGGCTACACCTTC. This gives the protein CATSDRAWGQGSGYTF.

The chain is built from TRBV29-1 and TRBJ2-1; possibly TRBD2 for D (5 bases). CDR1 is SQVTM, CDR2 ANQGSEA, per germline. Deletions cut 4 bases from V and 8 bases from J, with 15 bases between. The CDR3 runs to 13 residues. The CDR3 bases are TGCAGCGTTGTGGTCGGGGTGGTCTATGAGCAGTTCTTC. This translates into CSVVVGVVYEQFF.

The V gene is TRBV6-5, the J gene TRBJ1-2, with 9 positions matching TRBD1. The junction had 9 bases not matched to a gene; V was cut back by 6 bases and J by 7 bases. The CDR3 runs 14 residues. Germline CDR1 MNHEY, CDR2 SVGAGI. The CDR3 protein is CASRSPGQGRGYTF. In DNA, the CDR3 is TGTGCCAGCAGGTCGCCGGGACAGGGTCGTGGCTACACCTTC.

This rearrangement joins TRBV5-1 to TRBJ1-6, with unresolved D. The length of the CDR3 is 15 residues. Trimming removed 4 bases at V and 9 bases at J, with 17 bases between. Germline values: CDR1 SGHRS, CDR2 YFSETQ. The CDR3 region is CASSPEVGAGSPLHF. The CDR3 DNA is TGCGCCAGCAGCCCGGAGGTCGGTGCGGGTTCACCCCTCCACTTT. Full variable domain (remainder filled in from reference TRBV5-1 and TRBJ1-6): KAGVTQTPRYLIKTRGQQVTLSCSPISGHRSVSWYQQTPGQGLQFLFEYFSETQRNKGNFPGRFSGRQFSNSRSEMNVSTLELGDSALYLCASSPEVGAGSPLHFGNGTRLTVT.

This chain connects TRBV3-1 to TRBJ2-5; possible D gene TRBD1, 5 bases. This CDR3 comprises 14 residues. The V end lost 1 base, the J end lost 6 bases, and 12 bases lay between the germline ends. In germline, CDR1 is LGHDT, CDR2 YNNKEL (reference sequence). The CDR3 reads CASSQGPGKKTQYF. The CDR3, as DNA: TGTGCCAGCAGCCAAGGCCCAGGGAAAAAGACCCAGTACTTC.

This clonotype appeared a single time. The chain combines TRBV29-1 with TRBJ1-5; D uncertain. CDR3 length: 13 amino acids. Germline CDR1 and CDR2: SQVTM and ANQGSEA. Trimming took 3 bases from V and 6 from J, leaving 12 bases between them. CDR3 nucleotides: TGCAGCGTTGATAGCGTCTGGGTTCAGCCCCAGCATTTT. It yields the protein CSVDSVWVQPQHF.